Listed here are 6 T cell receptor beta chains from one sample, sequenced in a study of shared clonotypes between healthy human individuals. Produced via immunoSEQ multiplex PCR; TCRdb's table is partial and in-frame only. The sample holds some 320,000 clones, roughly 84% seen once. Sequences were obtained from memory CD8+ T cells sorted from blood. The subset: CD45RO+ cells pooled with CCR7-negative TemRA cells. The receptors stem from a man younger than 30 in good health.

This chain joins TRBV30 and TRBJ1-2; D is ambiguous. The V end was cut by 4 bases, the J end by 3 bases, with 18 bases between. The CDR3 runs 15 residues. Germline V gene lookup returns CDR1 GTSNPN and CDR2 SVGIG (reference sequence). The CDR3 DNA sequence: TGTGCCTGGAAAGTCGGTGAGGGCGGGGACTATGGCTACACCTTC. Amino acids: CAWKVGEGGDYGYTF.

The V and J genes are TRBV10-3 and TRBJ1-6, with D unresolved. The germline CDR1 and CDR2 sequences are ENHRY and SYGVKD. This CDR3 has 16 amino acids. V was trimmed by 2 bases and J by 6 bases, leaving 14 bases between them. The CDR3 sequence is CAISEAPAGGNSPLHF. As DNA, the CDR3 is TGTGCCATCAGTGAGGCCCCGGCAGGAGGTAATTCACCCCTCCACTTT.

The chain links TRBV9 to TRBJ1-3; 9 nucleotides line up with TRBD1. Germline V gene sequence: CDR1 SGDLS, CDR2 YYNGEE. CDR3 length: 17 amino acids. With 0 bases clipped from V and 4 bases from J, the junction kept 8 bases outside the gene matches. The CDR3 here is CASSVAAGTGNGNTIYF. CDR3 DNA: TGTGCCAGCAGCGTAGCTGCCGGGACAGGGAACGGAAACACCATATATTTT.

The CDR3 region has the DNA TGTGCCAGCAGTCCCCGACAGGGGATGAGAGATCAGCCCCAGCATTTT. Its translation is CASSPRQGMRDQPQHF. The chain joins TRBV27 to TRBJ1-5, with 8 bases fitting TRBD1. The germline CDR1 and CDR2 sequences are MNHEY and SMNVEV (reference sequence). This CDR3 has 16 residues. With V trimmed by 5 bases and J by 5 bases, 11 bases remained unmatched.

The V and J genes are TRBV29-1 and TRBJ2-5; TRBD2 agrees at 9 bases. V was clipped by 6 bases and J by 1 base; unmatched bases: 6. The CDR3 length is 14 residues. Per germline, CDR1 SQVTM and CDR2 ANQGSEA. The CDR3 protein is CSVPGGGAQETQYF. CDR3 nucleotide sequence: TGCAGCGTCCCAGGCGGGGGGGCCCAAGAGACCCAGTACTTC.

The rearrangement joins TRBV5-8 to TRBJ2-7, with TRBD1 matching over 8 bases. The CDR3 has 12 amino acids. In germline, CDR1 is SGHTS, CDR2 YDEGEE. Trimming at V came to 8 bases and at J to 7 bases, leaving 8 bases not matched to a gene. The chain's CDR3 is CARGQGTGEQYF. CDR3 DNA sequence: TGTGCCAGGGGACAAGGGACAGGAGAGCAGTACTTC.